Each of the 5 T cell receptor beta chains below was sequenced from the same sample in a study of tumor-infiltrating lymphocytes in primary liver carcinoma (dated by TCRdb to 2016 to 2017). The instrument given in TCRdb is Illumina HiSeq 2500. Starting from approximately 460 ng total RNA, TCRbeta-specific cDNA was produced by reverse transcription with a constant-region primer and ProtoScript II reverse transcriptase. The TCRbeta libraries were prepared through three rounds of nested multiplex PCR following a slightly modified ARM-PCR procedure. The first two PCR rounds used multiplex TRBV1-TRBV30 forward primers with a Cbeta reverse primer, each for about 10 cycles. The raw public data were reprocessed by TCRdb itself: fastp quality trimming at Q25, MiXCR clonotype calling, in-frame beta chains only. CDR3 protein duplicates are merged, each entry listing the most common genes and DNA. The table for this sample lists about 100,000 distinct CDR3 sequences; around two thirds of them were counted only once. Of the sample, around 12% is held by the ten largest clones.

Without any cell sorting, total RNA and DNA were co-extracted from around 18-30 mg of bulk tissue using the AllPrep DNA/RNA mini kit. Sequenced sample: liver tumor tissue from sampling region 2. The sample's cell subset or site, from its label and the paper: tumor region T2, inferior pole. The receptors here all came from an older woman with primary liver carcinoma and hepatitis B virus infection.

With respect to this clonotype: One end of the junction varies from germline; a read error may be responsible. The chain has TRBV5-1 and TRBJ1-2, with 10 bases fitting TRBD1. The V gene's germline CDR1 is SGHRS and CDR2 YFSETQ. The length of the CDR3 is 15 residues. The CDR3 DNA follows: TGCGCCAGCAGCTTGGTCTCGACAGGGGGCGATGGCTACGCCTTC. Encoded protein: CASSLVSTGGDGYAF. Full variable domain (outside the CDR3, taken from reference TRBV5-1 and TRBJ1-2): KAGVTQTPRYLIKTRGQQVTLSCSPISGHRSVSWYQQTPGQGLQFLFEYFSETQRNKGNFPGRFSGRQFSNSRSEMNVSTLELGDSALYLCASSLVSTGGDGYAFGSGTRLTVV.

On this clonotype: The germline gene is not matched at one end of the junction; a read error may be the cause. The J gene is TRBJ2-5, the V gene TRBV11-2; possibly TRBD1 or TRBD2 for D (5 bases each). The V gene's germline CDR1 is SGHAT and CDR2 FQNNGV. CDR3 length: 13 amino acids. This CDR3 reads CAGSSDIGDREYF. The CDR3 nucleotides are TGTGCCGGCAGCTCAGATATTGGGGACCGCGAATACTTC.

Comments on this clonotype: A much larger clone is a single base away; this may be a read error. The chain has TRBV7-8 and TRBJ1-1; D is uncertain. V was pared by 0 bases and J by 7 bases, with 12 bases between. Germline V CDR1 and CDR2: SGHVS, FQNEAQ. CDR3 length: 14 amino acids. Here the CDR3 reads CASSLALWEIEAFF. The CDR3 DNA reads TGTGCCAGCAGCTTAGCATTGTGGGAGATTGAAGCTTTCTTT.

Turning to this clonotype: Since no conserved phenylalanine or tryptophan closes the CDR3, a read error is the likely cause. This chain joins TRBV12-3 or TRBV12-4 and TRBJ2-6, with a tentative D call TRBD1 (6 bases). The CDR3 totals 15 residues. CDR3 sequence (DNA): TGTGCCAGCAGTTGGACAGTCTCTGGGGCCAACATCCTGACTTCC. As protein: CASSWTVSGANILTS.

This clonotype appeared a single time. Since no conserved phenylalanine or tryptophan closes the CDR3, a read error is the likely cause. This chain connects TRBV4-1 to TRBJ2-3; 12 bases agree with TRBD2. CDR1 MGHRA and CDR2 YSYEKL come from the germline V gene. V lost 0 bases and J lost 6; bases outside the gene matches: 7. The CDR3 runs 17 residues. The CDR3 reads CASSQDLTSGSRDTQYL. The CDR3 region has the DNA TGCGCCAGCAGCCAAGATCTGACTAGCGGGAGTCGGGATACGCAGTATCTT.